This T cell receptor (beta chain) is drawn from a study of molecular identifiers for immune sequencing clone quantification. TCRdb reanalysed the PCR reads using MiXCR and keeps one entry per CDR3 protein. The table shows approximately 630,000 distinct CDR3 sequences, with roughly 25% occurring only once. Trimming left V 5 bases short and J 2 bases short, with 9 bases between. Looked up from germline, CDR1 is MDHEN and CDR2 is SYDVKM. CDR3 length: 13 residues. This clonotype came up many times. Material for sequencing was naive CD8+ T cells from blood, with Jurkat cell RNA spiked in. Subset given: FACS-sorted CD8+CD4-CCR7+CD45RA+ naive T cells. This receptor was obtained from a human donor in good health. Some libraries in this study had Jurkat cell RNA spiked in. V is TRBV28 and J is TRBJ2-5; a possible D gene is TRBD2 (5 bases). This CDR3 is CASSPERQETQYF. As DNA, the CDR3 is TGTGCCAGCAGTCCGGAGCGGCAAGAGACCCAGTACTTC.